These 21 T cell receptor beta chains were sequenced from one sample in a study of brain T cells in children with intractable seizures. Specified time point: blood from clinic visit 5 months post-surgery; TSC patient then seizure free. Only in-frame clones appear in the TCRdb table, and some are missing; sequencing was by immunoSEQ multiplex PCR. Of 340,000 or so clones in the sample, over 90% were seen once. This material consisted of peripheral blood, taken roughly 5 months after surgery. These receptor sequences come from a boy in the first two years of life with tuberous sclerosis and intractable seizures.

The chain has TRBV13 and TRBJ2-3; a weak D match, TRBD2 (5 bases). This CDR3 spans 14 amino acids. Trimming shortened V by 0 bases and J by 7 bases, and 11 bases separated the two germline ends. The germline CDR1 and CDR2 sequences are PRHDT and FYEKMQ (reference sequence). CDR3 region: CASSLGRGFHTQYF. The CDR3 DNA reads TGTGCCAGCAGCTTAGGCCGGGGATTTCATACGCAGTATTTT.

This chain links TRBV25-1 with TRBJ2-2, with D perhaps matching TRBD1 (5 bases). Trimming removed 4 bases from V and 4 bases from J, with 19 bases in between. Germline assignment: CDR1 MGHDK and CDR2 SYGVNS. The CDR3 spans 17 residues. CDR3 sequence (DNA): TGTGCCAGCAGTGCAGGACATCTCCCCTCCGTCACCGGGGAGCTGTTTTTT. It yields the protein CASSAGHLPSVTGELFF.

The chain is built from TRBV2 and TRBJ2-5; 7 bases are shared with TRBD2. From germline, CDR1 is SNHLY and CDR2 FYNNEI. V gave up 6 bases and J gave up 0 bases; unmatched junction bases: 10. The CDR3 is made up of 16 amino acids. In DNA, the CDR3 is TGTGCCAGCAGGCAATCTAGCGGAGGGTACCAAGAGACCCAGTACTTC. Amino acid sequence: CASRQSSGGYQETQYF.

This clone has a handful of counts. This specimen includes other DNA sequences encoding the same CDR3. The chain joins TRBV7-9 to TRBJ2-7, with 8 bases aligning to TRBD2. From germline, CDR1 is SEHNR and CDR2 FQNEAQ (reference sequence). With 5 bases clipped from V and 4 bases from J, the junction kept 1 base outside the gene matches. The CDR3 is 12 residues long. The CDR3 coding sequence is TGTGCCAGCAGCCCGGGGGGGTACGAGCAGTACTTC. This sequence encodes CASSPGGYEQYF.

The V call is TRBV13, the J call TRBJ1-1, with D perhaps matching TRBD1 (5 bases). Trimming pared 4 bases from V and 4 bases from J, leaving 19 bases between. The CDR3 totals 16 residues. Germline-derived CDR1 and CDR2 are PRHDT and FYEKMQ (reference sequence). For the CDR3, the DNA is TGTGCCAGCAGCTATACGTTAGGGACCCGGGGCACTGAAGCTTTCTTT. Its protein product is CASSYTLGTRGTEAFF.

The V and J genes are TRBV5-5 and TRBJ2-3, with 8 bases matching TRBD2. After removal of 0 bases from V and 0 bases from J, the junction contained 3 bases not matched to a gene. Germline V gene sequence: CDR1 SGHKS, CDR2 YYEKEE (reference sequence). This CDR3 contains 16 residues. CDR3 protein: CASSLVASGSTDTQYF. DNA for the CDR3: TGTGCCAGCAGCTTGGTGGCTAGCGGGAGCACAGATACGCAGTATTTT.

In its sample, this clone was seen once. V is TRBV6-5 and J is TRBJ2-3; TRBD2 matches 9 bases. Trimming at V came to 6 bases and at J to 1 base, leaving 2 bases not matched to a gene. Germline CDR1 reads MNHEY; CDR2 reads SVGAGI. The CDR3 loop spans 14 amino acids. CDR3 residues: CASSIAGGTDTQYF. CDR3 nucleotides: TGTGCCAGCAGCATAGCGGGGGGCACAGATACGCAGTATTTT.

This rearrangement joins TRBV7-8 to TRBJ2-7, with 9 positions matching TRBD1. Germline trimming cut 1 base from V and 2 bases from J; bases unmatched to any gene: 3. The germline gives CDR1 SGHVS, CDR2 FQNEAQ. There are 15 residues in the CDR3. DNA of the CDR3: TGTGCCAGCAGCTTAGAAGGGACAGGGACCTACGAGCAGTACTTC. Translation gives CASSLEGTGTYEQYF.

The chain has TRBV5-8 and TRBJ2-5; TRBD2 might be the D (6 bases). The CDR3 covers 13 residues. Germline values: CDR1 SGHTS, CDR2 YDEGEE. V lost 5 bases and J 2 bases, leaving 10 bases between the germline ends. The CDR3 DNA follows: TGTGCCAGCAGTACGGACTATCAAGAGACCCAGTACTTC. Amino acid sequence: CASSTDYQETQYF.

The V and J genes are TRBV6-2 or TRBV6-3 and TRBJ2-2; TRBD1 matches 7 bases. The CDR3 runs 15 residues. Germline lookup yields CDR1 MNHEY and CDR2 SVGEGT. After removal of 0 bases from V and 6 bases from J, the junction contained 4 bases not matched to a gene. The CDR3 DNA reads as TGTGCCAGCAGTTACTCGGGTCAGGGGGCCGGGGAGCTGTTTTTT. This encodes CASSYSGQGAGELFF.

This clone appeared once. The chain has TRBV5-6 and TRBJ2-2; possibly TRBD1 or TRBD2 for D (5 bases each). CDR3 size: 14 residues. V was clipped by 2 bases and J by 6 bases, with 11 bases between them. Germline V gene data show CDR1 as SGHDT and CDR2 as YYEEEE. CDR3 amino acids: CASSLGTLPGELFF. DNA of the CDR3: TGTGCCAGCAGCTTAGGGACCTTACCCGGGGAGCTGTTTTTT.

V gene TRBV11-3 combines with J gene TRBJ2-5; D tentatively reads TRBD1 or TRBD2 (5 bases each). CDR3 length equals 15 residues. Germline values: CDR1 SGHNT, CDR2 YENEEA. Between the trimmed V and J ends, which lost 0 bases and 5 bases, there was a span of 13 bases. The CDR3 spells CASSLDPSRGETQYF. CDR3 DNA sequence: TGTGCCAGCAGCTTAGACCCTAGTCGGGGCGAGACCCAGTACTTC.

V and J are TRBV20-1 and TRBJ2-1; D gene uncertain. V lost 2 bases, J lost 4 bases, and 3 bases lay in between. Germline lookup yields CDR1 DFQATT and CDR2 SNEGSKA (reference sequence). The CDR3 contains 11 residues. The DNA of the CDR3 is TGCAGTGCTAGACCGTACAATGAGCAGTTCTTC. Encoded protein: CSARPYNEQFF.

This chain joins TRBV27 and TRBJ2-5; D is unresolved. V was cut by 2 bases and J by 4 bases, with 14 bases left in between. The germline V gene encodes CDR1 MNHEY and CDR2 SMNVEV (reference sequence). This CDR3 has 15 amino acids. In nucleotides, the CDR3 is TGTGCCAGCAGTTTAGGAGTACCGCCCCGAGAGACCCAGTACTTC. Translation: CASSLGVPPRETQYF.

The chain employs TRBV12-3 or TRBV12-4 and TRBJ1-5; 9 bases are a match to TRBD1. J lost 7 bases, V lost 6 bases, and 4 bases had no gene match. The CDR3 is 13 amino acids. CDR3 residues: CASRGQGDQPQHF. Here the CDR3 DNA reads TGTGCCAGCAGGGGACAGGGCGACCAGCCCCAGCATTTT.

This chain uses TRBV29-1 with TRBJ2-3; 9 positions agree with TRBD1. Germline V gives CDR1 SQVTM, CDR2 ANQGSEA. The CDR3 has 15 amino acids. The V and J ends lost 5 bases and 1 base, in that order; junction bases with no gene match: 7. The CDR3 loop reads CSVQTRDRGTDTQYF. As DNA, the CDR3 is TGCAGCGTTCAAACCCGGGACAGGGGCACAGATACGCAGTATTTT.

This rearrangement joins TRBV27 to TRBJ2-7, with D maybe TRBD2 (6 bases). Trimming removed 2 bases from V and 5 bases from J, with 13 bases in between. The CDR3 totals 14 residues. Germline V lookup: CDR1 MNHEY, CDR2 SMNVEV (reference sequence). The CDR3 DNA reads TGTGCCAGCAGTTTACGTCAGGGCGGGAACGAGCAGTACTTC. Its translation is CASSLRQGGNEQYF.

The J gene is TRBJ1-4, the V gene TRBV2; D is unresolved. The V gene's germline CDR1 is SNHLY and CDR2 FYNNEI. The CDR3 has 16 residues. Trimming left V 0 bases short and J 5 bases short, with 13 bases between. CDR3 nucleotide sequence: TGTGCCAGCAGTGAAGCGGGAACATCTCTGAATGAAAAACTGTTTTTT. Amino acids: CASSEAGTSLNEKLFF. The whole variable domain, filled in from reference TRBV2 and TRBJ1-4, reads EPEVTQTPSHQVTQMGQEVILRCVPISNHLYFYWYRQILGQKVEFLVSFYNNEISEKSEIFDDQFSVERPDGSNFTLKIRSTKLEDSAMYFCASSEAGTSLNEKLFFGSGTQLSVL.

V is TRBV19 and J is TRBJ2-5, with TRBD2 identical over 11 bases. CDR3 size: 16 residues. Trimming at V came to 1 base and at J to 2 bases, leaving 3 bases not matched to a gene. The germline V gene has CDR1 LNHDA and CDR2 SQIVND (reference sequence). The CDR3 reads CASSIAWTSGQETQYF. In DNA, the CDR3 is TGTGCCAGTAGTATAGCTTGGACTAGCGGGCAAGAGACCCAGTACTTC.

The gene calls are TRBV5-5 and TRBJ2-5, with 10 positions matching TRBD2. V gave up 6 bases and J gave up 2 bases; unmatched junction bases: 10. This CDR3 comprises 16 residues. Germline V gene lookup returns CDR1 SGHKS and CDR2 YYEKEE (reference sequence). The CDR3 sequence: CASTELAGANQETQYF. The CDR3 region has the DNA TGTGCCAGCACGGAGCTAGCGGGGGCCAATCAAGAGACCCAGTACTTC.

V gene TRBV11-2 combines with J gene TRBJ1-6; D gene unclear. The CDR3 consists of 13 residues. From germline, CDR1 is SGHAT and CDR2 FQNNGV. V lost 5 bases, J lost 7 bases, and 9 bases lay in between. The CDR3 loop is CASSPPGNSPLHF. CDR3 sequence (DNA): TGTGCCAGCAGCCCCCCCGGGAATTCACCCCTCCACTTT.